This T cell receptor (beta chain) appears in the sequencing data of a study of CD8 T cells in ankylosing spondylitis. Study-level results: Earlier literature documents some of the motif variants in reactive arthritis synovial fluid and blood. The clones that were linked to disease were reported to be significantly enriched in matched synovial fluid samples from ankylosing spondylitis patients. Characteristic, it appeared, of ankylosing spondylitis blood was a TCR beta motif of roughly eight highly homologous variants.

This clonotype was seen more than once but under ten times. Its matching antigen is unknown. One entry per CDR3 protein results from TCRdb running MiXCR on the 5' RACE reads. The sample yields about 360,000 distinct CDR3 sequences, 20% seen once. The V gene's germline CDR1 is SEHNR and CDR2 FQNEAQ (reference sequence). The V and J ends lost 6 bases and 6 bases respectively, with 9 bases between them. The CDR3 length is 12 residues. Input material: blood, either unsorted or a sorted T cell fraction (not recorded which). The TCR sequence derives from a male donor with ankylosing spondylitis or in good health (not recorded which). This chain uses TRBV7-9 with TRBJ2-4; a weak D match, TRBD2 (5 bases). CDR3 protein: CASRGELNIQYF. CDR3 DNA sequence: TGTGCCAGCAGGGGAGAATTAAACATTCAGTACTTC.